One sample yielded the 26 T cell receptor beta chains listed below, sequenced in a study of PD-1 blockade in classical Hodgkin lymphoma (TCRdb year 2020). The sample's time point label, decoded: newly diagnosed, previously untreated cHL patient sample. CD4+ T cells were purified from thawed PBMCs by magnetic negative selection with a Miltenyi CD4+ T cell isolation kit. The library relied on the immunoSEQ multiplex PCR assay. TCRdb provides this immuneACCESS table in a form limited to in-frame rearrangements. Some clones are lacking; in checked studies, under half of them reflect an unresolved V gene, and why the rest are absent is not known. This sample is represented by tens of thousands of clones; about 85% of them were singletons. The top ten hold 0.95% to 1.5% of the sample. Material for sequencing was CD4+ T cells from blood. These receptor sequences come from a human donor with classical Hodgkin lymphoma.

This chain uses TRBV7-3 with TRBJ2-2; 7 bases are shared with TRBD2. Trimming removed 5 bases from V and 7 bases from J; junction bases left unmatched: 10. From germline, CDR1 is SGHTA and CDR2 FQGTGA. CDR3 length: 15 residues. DNA of the CDR3: TGTGCCAGCAGCCCAGCGGGACCTTCTGGCGGGGAGCTGTTTTTT. Translating it yields CASSPAGPSGGELFF.

This clone occurred once. V usage is TRBV6-1 and J usage is TRBJ2-6; D gene uncertain. CDR3 size: 13 residues. The V end was cut by 8 bases, the J end by 2 bases, with 7 bases between. Germline lookup yields CDR1 MNHNS and CDR2 SASEGT. The CDR3 here is CASHLAGANVLTF. The DNA of the CDR3 is TGTGCCAGCCACTTGGCTGGGGCCAACGTCCTGACTTTC.

The rearrangement uses TRBV28 and TRBJ1-5; D gene unclear. The V gene's germline CDR1 is MDHEN and CDR2 SYDVKM. The CDR3 sequence is 13 residues long. The ends were cut back, 5 bases at V and 10 bases at J, with 15 bases in the middle. CDR3 protein: CASSPIRSFPQHF. CDR3 DNA sequence: TGTGCCAGCAGTCCAATTCGAAGTTTCCCCCAGCATTTT. Full variable domain (remainder filled in from reference TRBV28 and TRBJ1-5): DVKVTQSSRYLVKRTGEKVFLECVQDMDHENMFWYRQDPGLGLRLIYFSYDVKMKEKGDIPEGYSVSREKKERFSLILESASTNQTSMYLCASSPIRSFPQHFGDGTRLSIL.

V usage is TRBV10-3 and J usage is TRBJ1-5, with TRBD1 as a possible D gene (6 bases). CDR1 ENHRY and CDR2 SYGVKD come from the germline V gene. The CDR3 runs 14 residues. The V and J ends lost 4 bases and 3 bases respectively, with 10 bases between them. For the CDR3, the DNA is TGTGCCATCAGTGGAGGGGGTTTCAATCAGCCCCAGCATTTT. Translated, it gives CAISGGGFNQPQHF.

The chain uses TRBV5-4 and TRBJ1-2; TRBD1 might be the D (6 bases). V shed 5 bases and J shed 8 bases, with 19 bases lying between them. The CDR3 runs to 14 residues. Germline V gene lookup returns CDR1 SGHNT and CDR2 YYREEE (reference sequence). The CDR3: CASRHRDTFGGYTF. The CDR3 region has the DNA TGTGCCAGCAGACACCGGGACACCTTCGGGGGCTACACCTTC.

This chain joins TRBV9 and TRBJ2-2; unclear D gene. The V end was cut by 4 bases, the J end by 5 bases, with 21 bases between. The CDR3 consists of 17 residues. CDR1 is SGDLS and CDR2 is YYNGEE in the germline V gene. Here the CDR3 reads CASSPLPVTSRTGELFF. The CDR3, as DNA: TGTGCCAGCAGCCCCCTCCCAGTGACGAGTAGGACCGGGGAGCTGTTTTTT.

In this sample, this clone turned up a few times. Here the CDR3 DNA reads TGCGCCAGCAGCCAAGCTGTGTCCGGGGAGCTGTTTTTT. Encoded protein: CASSQAVSGELFF. This chain uses TRBV4-1 with TRBJ2-2; D is undetermined. There are 13 residues in the CDR3. CDR1 and CDR2 (germline): MGHRA, YSYEKL. Trimming cost V 1 base and J 6 bases, with 6 bases left between them.

The V and J genes are TRBV6-5 and TRBJ1-2, with D maybe TRBD1 (6 bases). The CDR3 spans 14 residues. Trimming left V 6 bases short and J 4 bases short, with 15 bases between. The germline gives CDR1 MNHEY, CDR2 SVGAGI. CDR3 nucleotide sequence: TGTGCCAGCAGCGTTGCCAGGGGCCTCTATGGCTACACCTTC. The encoded protein is CASSVARGLYGYTF.

The chain has TRBV7-9 and TRBJ2-5; no firm D call. The J call may be faulty, since TRBJ2-7 better matches the DNA end. The CDR3 has 15 amino acids. Germline CDR1 and CDR2: SEHNR and FQNEAQ (reference sequence). Here the CDR3 DNA reads TGTGCCAGCAGCTTAGGGCTGTCCACTCCCTACGAGCAGTACTTC. Amino acids: CASSLGLSTPYEQYF.

The chain combines TRBV19 with TRBJ2-3; D gene ambiguous. Per the germline V gene, CDR1 is LNHDA and CDR2 is SQIVND (reference sequence). The ends were cut back, 5 bases at V and 10 bases at J, with 16 bases in the middle. The CDR3 extends over 13 amino acids. In DNA form, the CDR3 reads TGTGCCAGTAGTCCTAGAGCCCCCTTGGCGCAGTATTTT. Encoded protein: CASSPRAPLAQYF.

The chain uses TRBV9 and TRBJ2-5, with a possible D match to TRBD2 (5 bases). Germline assignment: CDR1 SGDLS and CDR2 YYNGEE. Trimming removed 2 bases from V and 0 bases from J, with 11 bases in between. The CDR3 runs 15 residues. CDR3 coding DNA: TGTGCCAGCAGCGTGCTCGCGGGCTACCAAGAGACCCAGTACTTC. Protein: CASSVLAGYQETQYF.

This chain uses TRBV29-1 with TRBJ1-1; no definite D call. The CDR3 consists of 11 residues. CDR1 and CDR2 (germline): SQVTM, ANQGSEA. With 8 bases removed from V and 1 base from J, the gap between germline ends came to 8 bases. CDR3 DNA sequence: TGCAGCTTCGACAAGAACACTGAAGCTTTCTTT. This sequence encodes CSFDKNTEAFF. The full variable domain, in which reference TRBV29-1 and TRBJ1-1 provide the parts outside the CDR3, is SAVISQKPSRDICQRGTSLTIQCQVDSQVTMMFWYRQQPGQSLTLIATANQGSEATYESGFVIDKFPISRPNLTFSTLTVSNMSPEDSSIYLCSFDKNTEAFFGQGTRLTVV.

The chain links TRBV29-1 to TRBJ2-2, with D tentatively TRBD2 (6 bases). The germline V gene has CDR1 SQVTM and CDR2 ANQGSEA. The length of the CDR3 is 13 residues. V lost 7 bases and J lost 2, with 11 bases in between. CDR3 nucleotide sequence: TGCAGCGCCGGGACTCCAAACACCGGGGAGCTGTTTTTT. Translated: CSAGTPNTGELFF.

V and J are TRBV5-1 and TRBJ2-5, with D possibly being TRBD2 (7 bases). Looked up from germline, CDR1 is SGHRS and CDR2 is YFSETQ. CDR3 length equals 13 residues. Trimming removed 5 bases from V and 3 bases from J, with 11 bases in between. The CDR3 DNA is TGCGCCAGCAGAAGGGGGGGCGAAGAGACCCAGTACTTC. Translation: CASRRGGEETQYF. The whole variable domain, filled in from reference TRBV5-1 and TRBJ2-5, reads KAGVTQTPRYLIKTRGQQVTLSCSPISGHRSVSWYQQTPGQGLQFLFEYFSETQRNKGNFPGRFSGRQFSNSRSEMNVSTLELGDSALYLCASRRGGEETQYFGPGTRLLVL.

This clone was detected only once. CDR3 nucleotides: TGTGCCTGGAGCGGTAGGAGACAAGAGACCCAGTACTTC. Amino acids: CAWSGRRQETQYF. The chain uses TRBV30 and TRBJ2-5; D is unresolved. Trimming removed 3 bases from V and 2 bases from J, with 10 bases in between. Germline lookup yields CDR1 GTSNPN and CDR2 SVGIG (reference sequence). The CDR3 is 13 amino acids. Based on the CDR3 plus reference TRBV30 and TRBJ2-5, the full variable domain is SQTIHQWPATLVQPVGSPLSLECTVEGTSNPNLYWYRQAAGRGLQLLFYSVGIGQISSEVPQNLSASRPQDRQFILSSKKLLLSDSGFYLCAWSGRRQETQYFGPGTRLLVL.

The chain uses TRBV5-5 and TRBJ2-7, with 10 nucleotides matching TRBD1. Germline V gives CDR1 SGHKS, CDR2 YYEKEE (reference sequence). The CDR3 totals 17 residues. The J segment lost 5 bases and the V segment lost 1 base, leaving 12 bases of the junction unmatched. The CDR3 region is CASSLYPLGQGYNEQYF. CDR3 nucleotide sequence: TGTGCCAGCAGCTTGTATCCGTTGGGACAGGGGTACAACGAGCAGTACTTC.

The gene calls are TRBV6-6 and TRBJ2-1; 14 bases match TRBD2. The CDR3 extends over 16 amino acids. Trimming at V came to 6 bases and at J to 6 bases, leaving 7 bases not matched to a gene. Per the germline V gene, CDR1 is MNHNY and CDR2 is SVGAGI (reference sequence). Written as DNA, the CDR3 is TGTGCCAGCAGAACCCGGGGACTAGCGGGAGTCAATGAGCAGTTCTTC. Its protein product is CASRTRGLAGVNEQFF.

DNA of the CDR3: TGTGCCAGCAGTGAAACCCCCCAACAACTCTCTGGAAACACCATATATTTT. The encoded protein is CASSETPQQLSGNTIYF. V gene TRBV2 combines with J gene TRBJ1-3; D not resolved. This CDR3 has 17 amino acids. The germline CDR1 and CDR2 sequences are SNHLY and FYNNEI. V was clipped by 2 bases and J by 0 bases, with 14 bases between them.

This chain links TRBV28 with TRBJ1-3; TRBD1 is a possible D gene (6 bases). V dropped 10 bases and J dropped 0 bases, with 7 bases sitting between them. Germline assignment: CDR1 MDHEN and CDR2 SYDVKM. This CDR3 has 12 amino acids. The CDR3 here is CATGDSGNTIYF. As DNA, the CDR3 is TGTGCCACAGGGGACTCTGGAAACACCATATATTTT.

This clone was counted between two and nine times. This chain uses TRBV27 with TRBJ2-7, with TRBD1 identical over 7 bases. Germline trimming cut 2 bases from V and 4 bases from J; bases unmatched to any gene: 5. The CDR3 is made up of 14 amino acids. The germline CDR1 and CDR2 sequences are MNHEY and SMNVEV (reference sequence). CDR3 protein: CASSLRGPLYEQYF. The CDR3 coding sequence is TGTGCCAGCAGTTTAAGGGGGCCCCTTTACGAGCAGTACTTC.

J is TRBJ1-2 and V is TRBV6-1; D call uncertain. Between the trimmed V and J ends, which lost 6 bases and 4 bases, there was a span of 15 bases. CDR3 length: 14 residues. Germline CDR1 and CDR2: MNHNS and SASEGT. CDR3 nucleotides: TGTGCCAGCAGAGCTCCCTTGGGTTTCTATGGCTACACCTTC. It yields the protein CASRAPLGFYGYTF.

The CDR3 loop reads CASSKRLDDLQQYV. The DNA for the CDR3 is TGTGCCAGCAGCAAAAGGCTAGACGACCTACAGCAGTACGTC. This rearrangement joins TRBV21-1 to TRBJ2-7. TRBV21-1 counts as a pseudogene. This CDR3 spans 14 amino acids.

This chain connects TRBV19 to TRBJ2-2, with 14 positions matching TRBD2. CDR1 is LNHDA and CDR2 is SQIVND in the germline V gene (reference sequence). CDR3 length equals 19 residues. V lost 4 bases, J lost 0 bases, and 7 bases stayed unmatched. This chain's CDR3 is CASSRGLAGVGTNTGELFF. CDR3 coding DNA: TGTGCCAGTAGTAGGGGACTAGCGGGAGTAGGGACGAACACCGGGGAGCTGTTTTTT.

Of note for this clone: Other DNA variants within this sample encode the same CDR3. The chain is built from TRBV7-3 and TRBJ1-1; perhaps TRBD1 as D (5 bases). Per germline, CDR1 SGHTA and CDR2 FQGTGA. This CDR3 has 13 residues. V was clipped by 5 bases and J by 3 bases, with 10 bases between them. The CDR3 protein is CASSQGRDTEAFF. In nucleotides, the CDR3 is TGTGCCAGCAGCCAGGGTAGGGACACTGAAGCTTTCTTT.

This chain connects TRBV10-3 to TRBJ2-1, with D unresolved. V lost 5 bases to trimming and J lost 8 bases, with 13 bases between them. CDR1 and CDR2 from the germline V gene are ENHRY and SYGVKD. The CDR3 has 13 residues. The CDR3 DNA reads TGTGCCATCAGTCCACCCCCGTGGGATGAGCAGTTCTTC. This sequence encodes CAISPPPWDEQFF.

CDR3 amino acids: CASSWRGGRTGELFF. CDR3 in DNA: TGTGCCAGTAGCTGGAGGGGAGGTCGGACCGGGGAGCTGTTTTTT. The rearrangement links TRBV19 to TRBJ2-2; D is possibly TRBD2 (6 bases). The CDR3 spans 15 residues. Trimming left V 6 bases short and J 5 bases short, with 16 bases between. CDR1 LNHDA and CDR2 SQIVND come from the germline V gene (reference sequence).